This T cell receptor (beta chain) is drawn from a study of PD-L1 blockade in urothelial cancer. Time point of the sample: pretreatment peripheral blood. Sequenced by immunoSEQ multiplex PCR; TCRdb stores in-frame clones only, minus some. The repertoire holds 56,000 or so clones, with 65% to 90% as singletons. V dropped 2 bases and J dropped 9 bases, with 18 bases sitting between them. The CDR3 loop spans 15 amino acids. Per germline, CDR1 SGDLS and CDR2 YYNGEE. The sequencing here drew on PBMCs, taken around atezolizumab (anti-PD-L1) treatment. This rearrangement joins TRBV9 to TRBJ2-1; TRBD2 might be the D (5 bases). The TCR comes from a man between 65 and 79 years old with urothelial cancer. The CDR3 reads CASSVGLLTVSEQFF. The CDR3 DNA is TGTGCCAGCAGCGTTGGACTTCTCACAGTCAGTGAGCAGTTCTTC. Full variable domain (outside the CDR3, taken from reference TRBV9 and TRBJ2-1): DSGVTQTPKHLITATGQRVTLRCSPRSGDLSVYWYQQSLDQGLQFLIQYYNGEERAKGNILERFSAQQFPDLHSELNLSSLELGDSALYFCASSVGLLTVSEQFFGPGTRLTVL.